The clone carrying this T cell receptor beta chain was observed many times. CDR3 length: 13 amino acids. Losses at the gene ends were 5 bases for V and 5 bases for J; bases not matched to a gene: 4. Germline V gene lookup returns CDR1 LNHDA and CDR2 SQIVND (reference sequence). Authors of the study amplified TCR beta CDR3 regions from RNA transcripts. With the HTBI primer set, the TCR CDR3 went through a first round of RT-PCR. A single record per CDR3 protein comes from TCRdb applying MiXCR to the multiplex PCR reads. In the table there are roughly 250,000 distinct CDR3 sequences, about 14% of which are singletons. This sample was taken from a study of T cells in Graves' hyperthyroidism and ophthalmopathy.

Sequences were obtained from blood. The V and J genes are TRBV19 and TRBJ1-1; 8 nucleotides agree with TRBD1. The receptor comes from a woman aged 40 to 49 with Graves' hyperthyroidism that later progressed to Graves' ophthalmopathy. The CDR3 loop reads CASSATGETEAFF. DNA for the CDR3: TGTGCCAGTAGTGCGACAGGGGAGACTGAAGCTTTCTTT.